This T cell receptor beta chain stems from a study of vaccination effects on CD4 cells after COVID-19. Overall study findings and caveats: Common cold coronavirus cross-reactivity was shown by only 1 of 255 vaccine-induced clones in healthy vaccinees. There was marked clonal contraction among infection- and vaccine-induced clones late after vaccination.

Worth noting for this clone: Antigen specificity is unknown.

Antigen-specific CD4+ T cells expanded by the ViraFEST assay with viral peptide pools were then sequenced. Researchers isolated CD4+ T cells once around 11 days of culture had elapsed. Replacing half the medium with IL-2 medium was done on days 3 and 7. Produced via immunoSEQ multiplex PCR; TCRdb's table is partial and in-frame only. The table shows 55,000 to 70,000 clones, with roughly 76% occurring only once. The sample was CD4+ T cells from PBMCs cultured with HCoV-229E spike peptides, taken before COVID-19 vaccination. The origin of this receptor is a human donor who received a COVID-19 vaccine.

The CDR3 spells CASSLGGPYQPQHF. The CDR3 DNA reads TGTGCCAGCAGCTTAGGCGGTCCTTATCAGCCCCAGCATTTT. The chain recombines TRBV7-2 with TRBJ1-5; D unclear. Germline V gives CDR1 SGHTA, CDR2 FQGNSA. The length of the CDR3 is 14 residues. Trimming cost V 1 base and J 5 bases, with 9 bases left between them.